This section outlines one T cell receptor (beta chain) sequence together with its context. The data were taken from a study of blood T cell repertoires in COVID-19. Study-level background: The cDNA or gDNA used as material had been derived from T cells, B-cell-depleted T cells, or PBMCs.

Residents of about 25 US areas, aged about 18 to 95 years, made up the participants. Cohort placement rested on clinical history that participants reported themselves. As handled by the study authors: Estimation of nucleated cell counts was performed using reference gene primer amplification. Profiling relied on immunoSEQ multiplex PCR, and the TCRdb table lists in-frame clones only, not all of them. The V and J calls and the clone size are those of that table, but D and trimming were determined from the DNA. The sample holds a few hundred thousand clones; 80% are singletons and the top ten take 4.3%. The CDR3 spans 16 residues. Germline CDR1 and CDR2: MNHEY and SVGAGI. The V gene lost 0 bases and the J gene lost 1 base, with 12 bases spanning the gap.

The sample consisted of PBMCs or T cells enriched from blood (not recorded which). This sequence was found in a man aged 25 to 45 with acute COVID-19. This rearrangement joins TRBV6-5 to TRBJ1-1; tentative D call: TRBD1 (5 bases). CDR3 protein: CASSYSRGFANTEAFF. The CDR3 DNA sequence: TGTGCCAGCAGTTACTCGCGGGGGTTCGCGAACACTGAAGCTTTCTTT.